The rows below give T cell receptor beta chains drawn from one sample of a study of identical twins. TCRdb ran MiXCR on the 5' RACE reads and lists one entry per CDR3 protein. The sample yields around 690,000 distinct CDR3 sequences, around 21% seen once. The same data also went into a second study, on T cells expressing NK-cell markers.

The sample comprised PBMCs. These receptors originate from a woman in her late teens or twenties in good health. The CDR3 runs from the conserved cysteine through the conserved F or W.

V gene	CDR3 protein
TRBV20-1	CSATFWTSGALKNIQYF
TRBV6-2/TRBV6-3	CASSYVAGEPQHF
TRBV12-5	CASFYEDEQFF
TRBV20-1	CSAREGTVYEQYF
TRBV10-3	CAIRPLGDGSTDTQYF
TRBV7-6	CASSLGQANEQYF
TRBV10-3	CASHQGVENTEAFF
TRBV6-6	CATQGLAGYEQFF
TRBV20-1	CSARKFGIGYTF
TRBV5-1	CASSLNVDGSGNTKYF
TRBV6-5	CASSYIGTSDNEQFF
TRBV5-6	CASSWRVSSYNEQFF
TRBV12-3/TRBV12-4	CASSNRGRIRNTEAFF
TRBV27	CASSPLSGGWTDTQYF
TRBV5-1	CASSTGRGPKNIQYF
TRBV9	CASSEGQGMSSYNSPLHF
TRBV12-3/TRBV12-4	CASSLGGFGTDTQYF
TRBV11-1	CASSAHSRGRLAKNIQYF
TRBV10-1	CASSSSGGSNEQFF
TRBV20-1	CSARGLAGPDTQYF
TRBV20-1	CSARDAGPSNEQFF
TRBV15	CATSQASRGYEQYF
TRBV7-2	CASSLARLTYEQYF
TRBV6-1	CASRWDRDGDTEAFF
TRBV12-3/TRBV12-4	CASLKVLAGVARTDTQYF
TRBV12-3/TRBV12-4	CASRTSGEGEQYF
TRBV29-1	CSVIRRDLEAFF
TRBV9	CASSIDSGRETQYF
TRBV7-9	CASSLVQGTSNTEAFF
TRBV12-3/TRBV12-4	CASSRTSGTGGAGQYF
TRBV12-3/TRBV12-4	CASSGTNGGNEQFF
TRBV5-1	CASSLERGGPNEQFF
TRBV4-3	CASSQERRLAGGSHEQYF
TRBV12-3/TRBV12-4	CASSLNPRGTLHF
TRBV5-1	CASSLEPGQGMNTEAFF
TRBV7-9	CASSIGLAGVLYEQYF
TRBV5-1	CASSLTPGTPYEQYF
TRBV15	CATSDVRGGDTGELFF
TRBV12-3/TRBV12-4	CASSFVAGGVDEQYF
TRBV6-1	CASTPTRIPYEQYF
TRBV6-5	CASSYGTGFTEAFF
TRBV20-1	CSGRGLSQETQYF
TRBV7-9	CASSPRRLAEYNEQFF
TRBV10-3	CAISESEREYGTQYF
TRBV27	CARERDNCGPQHF
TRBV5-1	CASRERGGETQYF
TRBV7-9	CASSLEIPGSYEQYF
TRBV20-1	CSARETKGSGPLTDTQYF
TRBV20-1	CSAEGQTKNTQYF
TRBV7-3	CASSLRPGTSGGGEQFF
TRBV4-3	CASSQVLAGGEQETQYF
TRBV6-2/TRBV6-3	CASSSSGYTDTQYF
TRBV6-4	CASSRGRDGDTQYF
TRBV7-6	CASSLRERNNEQFF
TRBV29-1	CSVGAATQETQYF
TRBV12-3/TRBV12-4	CASTLSAQETQYF
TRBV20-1	CSARDPSGRLQETQYF
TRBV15	CATSRATGLAGEGAYNEQFF
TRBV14	CASSHPRRDQSSYNEQFF
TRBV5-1	CASSPATGTYEQYF